Reported below is one T cell receptor (beta chain). Antigen: not known. Assay used: immunoSEQ multiplex PCR; TCRdb lists only in-frame clones, some missing. Counted here are almost 55,000 clones, around 80% occurring once; the ten biggest clones make up 3.2%. The source of the sample is a study of radiotherapy plus CTLA-4 blockade in lung cancer. Study in general: In under 20% of patients, objective responses were seen; approximately 31% had disease control.

Study outcomes and limitations: TCR clones of tumor origin grew in blood after radiotherapy plus ipilimumab.

This sequence originates from a human donor with non-small cell lung cancer who had a partial response to radiotherapy plus ipilimumab. The sample consisted of peripheral blood, taken from a patient treated with radiotherapy plus ipilimumab.

The CDR3, as DNA: TGCAGCGTTGAGTTTGTGGCAGGGGACGTATCCTACGAGCAGTACTTC. As protein: CSVEFVAGDVSYEQYF. This chain joins TRBV29-1 and TRBJ2-7, with D perhaps matching TRBD1 (6 bases). The V end was cut by 3 bases, the J end by 1 base, with 19 bases between. Germline CDR1 and CDR2: SQVTM and ANQGSEA. This CDR3 contains 16 residues.